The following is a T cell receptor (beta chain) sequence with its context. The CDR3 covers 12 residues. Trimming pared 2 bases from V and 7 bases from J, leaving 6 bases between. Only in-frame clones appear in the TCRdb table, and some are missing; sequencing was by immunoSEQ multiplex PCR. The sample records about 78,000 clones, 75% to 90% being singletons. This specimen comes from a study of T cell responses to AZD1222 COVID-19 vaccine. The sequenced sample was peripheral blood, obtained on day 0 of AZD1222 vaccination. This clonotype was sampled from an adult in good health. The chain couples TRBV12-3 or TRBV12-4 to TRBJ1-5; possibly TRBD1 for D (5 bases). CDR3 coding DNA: TGTGCCAGCAGTTTAAGGGACCAGCCCCAGCATTTT. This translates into CASSLRDQPQHF.